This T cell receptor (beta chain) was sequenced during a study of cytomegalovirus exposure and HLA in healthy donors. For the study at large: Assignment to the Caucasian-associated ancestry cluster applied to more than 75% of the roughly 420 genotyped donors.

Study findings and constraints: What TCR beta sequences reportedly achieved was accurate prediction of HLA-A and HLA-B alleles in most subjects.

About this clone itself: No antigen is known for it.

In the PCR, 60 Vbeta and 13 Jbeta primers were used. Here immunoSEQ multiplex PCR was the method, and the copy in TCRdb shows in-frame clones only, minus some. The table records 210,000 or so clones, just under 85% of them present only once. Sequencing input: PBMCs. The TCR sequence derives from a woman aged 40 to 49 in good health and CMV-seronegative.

The CDR3 reads CASSGGTGWSPLHF. The DNA of the CDR3 is TGTGCCAGCAGCGGCGGGACAGGATGGTCACCCCTCCACTTT. The genes are TRBV7-9 and TRBJ1-6; 8 nucleotides align to TRBD1. The CDR3 consists of 14 residues. CDR1 and CDR2 from the germline V gene are SEHNR and FQNEAQ (reference sequence). The V gene end was trimmed by 5 bases and the J gene end by 10 bases; junction bases not matched to a gene: 7.